This T cell receptor (beta chain) was sequenced for a study of CD8+ T cells in alopecia areata. The overall study: For 6 to 18 months, tofacitinib was taken, and 6 months off drug followed. Regarding the study as a whole: Expanded CD8+ clones among the top 100, and scalp clonality, were significantly decreased by tofacitinib. During tofacitinib treatment, many expanded lesional clones remained in scalp and blood.

The CDR3 totals 16 residues. Trimming at V came to 2 bases and at J to 0 bases, leaving 5 bases not matched to a gene. Germline-derived CDR1 and CDR2 are MGHRA and YSYEKL. Noted treatment: oral pan-JAK inhibitor, 5-10 mg twice daily. This clone was detected only once. Its antigen is still unknown. Extracted from the samples, RNA was reverse transcribed into cDNA to serve as the sequencing template. Generated by immunoSEQ multiplex PCR, the TCRdb table keeps only in-frame clones and is missing some. The sample includes approximately 170,000 clones, 50% to 60% of them seen just once. This clonotype was sampled from a human donor with alopecia areata. V usage is TRBV4-1 and J usage is TRBJ2-3, with 7 bases that match TRBD2. The source was CD4+ T cells sorted from blood, collected at week 4, from a patient treated with tofacitinib. Here the CDR3 reads CASSQTPSGSTDTQYF. CDR3 nucleotide sequence: TGCGCCAGCAGCCAAACGCCTAGCGGAAGCACAGATACGCAGTATTTT.